This passage covers 31 T cell receptor beta chains from one sample sequenced in a study of patients and donors after allogeneic stem cell transplantation. MiXCR was run by TCRdb on the RT-PCR reads, yielding one entry per CDR3 protein. The sample shows some 960,000 distinct CDR3 sequences, around 17% of them seen only once. Sequencing was done on a sample of blood, either unsorted or a sorted T cell fraction (not recorded which). Every receptor here comes from a human donor who was either an allogeneic HSCT recipient or a stem cell or donor lymphocyte infusion donor (not recorded which). It is not recorded whose cells these are; they may come from a transplant donor.

This clonotype has just a few counts. The V and J genes are TRBV10-3 and TRBJ2-5; the D is unclear. V was clipped by 1 base and J by 5 bases, with 14 bases between them. CDR3 length: 15 amino acids. CDR1 is ENHRY, CDR2 SYGVKD, per germline. In DNA form, the CDR3 reads TGTGCCATCAGTGAGTTCGAAGGTTTTGCGGAGACCCAGTACTTC. It yields the protein CAISEFEGFAETQYF.

The chain has TRBV12-3 or TRBV12-4 and TRBJ2-3; TRBD2 aligns across 9 bases. The V and J ends lost 6 bases and 0 bases, in that order; junction bases with no gene match: 1. This CDR3 has 14 residues. The DNA for the CDR3 is TGTGCCAGCAGGGGACTAGCAAGCACAGATACGCAGTATTTT. Translating gives CASRGLASTDTQYF.

This clonotype was found many times. The chain links TRBV12-3 or TRBV12-4 to TRBJ2-7; 11 positions match TRBD2. The CDR3 is 16 residues long. J was trimmed by 3 bases and V by 6 bases; bases with no gene match: 10. The CDR3 DNA sequence: TGTGCCAGCAGCCTAGATTTCGGGACTAGCGGCTACGAGCAGTACTTC. This sequence encodes CASSLDFGTSGYEQYF.

The rearrangement uses TRBV20-1 and TRBJ2-7, with D hard to call. Trimming removed 6 bases at V and 4 bases at J, with 10 bases between. The CDR3 runs 11 residues. Germline CDR1 and CDR2: DFQATT and SNEGSKA (reference sequence). CDR3 amino acids: CSATELYEQYF. DNA for the CDR3: TGCAGTGCAACAGAATTATACGAGCAGTACTTC.

V usage is TRBV20-1 and J usage is TRBJ2-3; D ambiguous. V gave up 5 bases and J gave up 4 bases, with 19 bases separating them. The CDR3 has 15 residues. Germline assignment: CDR1 DFQATT and CDR2 SNEGSKA (reference sequence). CDR3 DNA: TGCAGTGCTGAACGGACGCCCGATAGTGCAGATACGCAGTATTTT. Amino acids: CSAERTPDSADTQYF.

The CDR3 here is CASSSIGGLNTEAFF. The CDR3 nucleotides read TGTGCCAGCAGCTCGATAGGGGGCTTGAACACTGAAGCTTTCTTT. This chain joins TRBV7-9 and TRBJ1-1, with 7 bases matching TRBD1. Germline V lookup: CDR1 SEHNR, CDR2 FQNEAQ (reference sequence). Trimming at V came to 4 bases and at J to 0 bases, leaving 5 bases not matched to a gene. The CDR3 runs 15 residues.

The chain couples TRBV3-1 to TRBJ1-2; D uncertain. V lost 2 bases to trimming and J lost 6 bases, with 10 bases between them. CDR1 is LGHDT and CDR2 is YNNKEL in the germline V gene (reference sequence). This CDR3 contains 13 residues. In DNA, the CDR3 is TGTGCCAGCAGCCAACCTAGGATGCATGGCTACACCTTC. Its protein product is CASSQPRMHGYTF.

This clonotype has a count of ten or more. CDR3 bases: TGCGCCAGCAGCTTGATGGGAGCCGGGGAGCTGTTTTTT. It translates to CASSLMGAGELFF. This rearrangement joins TRBV5-1 to TRBJ2-2, with D possibly TRBD2 on 5 matching bases. From germline, CDR1 is SGHRS and CDR2 YFSETQ. The ends were cut back, 1 base at V and 6 bases at J, with 7 bases in the middle. The CDR3 spans 13 residues.

The CDR3 here is CASSSLGGNEKLFF. For the CDR3, the DNA is TGTGCCAGCAGTAGCCTGGGGGGGAATGAAAAACTGTTTTTT. The rearrangement joins TRBV12-3 or TRBV12-4 to TRBJ1-4; D possibly corresponds to TRBD1 (5 bases). Trimming removed 5 bases from V and 5 bases from J, with 12 bases in between. The CDR3 is 14 residues long.

The V gene is TRBV30, the J gene TRBJ1-1; D is ambiguous. V lost 1 base, J lost 6 bases, and 18 bases lay in between. CDR1 and CDR2 (germline): GTSNPN, SVGIG (reference sequence). This CDR3 spans 15 amino acids. Written as DNA, the CDR3 is TGTGCCTGGAGTGCCAAAAAGAAGGGTACCGCTGAAGCTTTCTTT. The encoded protein is CAWSAKKKGTAEAFF.

This clonotype showed up just a few times. The V call is TRBV20-1, the J call TRBJ1-4; possibly TRBD1 for D (5 bases). V was pared by 5 bases and J by 8 bases, with 21 bases between. Germline V gene sequence: CDR1 DFQATT, CDR2 SNEGSKA (reference sequence). The CDR3 sequence is 15 residues long. The CDR3 coding sequence is TGCAGTGCTCCACTCCCCGGACGGGACCGGGAAAAACTGTTTTTT. This gives the protein CSAPLPGRDREKLFF.

This clonotype has ten or more counts. The genes are TRBV4-2 and TRBJ2-3, with 8 bases lining up with TRBD2. Losses at the gene ends were 1 base for V and 2 bases for J; bases not matched to a gene: 11. Per germline, CDR1 LGHNA and CDR2 YNFKEQ. The CDR3 sequence is 18 residues long. CDR3: CASSQAFAGGPFTDTQYF. DNA of the CDR3: TGTGCCAGCAGCCAAGCCTTTGCGGGGGGACCCTTCACAGATACGCAGTATTTT.

This clonotype was seen only a few times. V usage is TRBV5-6 and J usage is TRBJ2-2, with D tentatively TRBD1 or TRBD2 (5 bases each). This CDR3 spans 15 amino acids. The V end was cut by 4 bases, the J end by 3 bases, with 13 bases between. Germline V gives CDR1 SGHDT, CDR2 YYEEEE. CDR3 residues: CASSTRDPDTGELFF. The CDR3, as DNA: TGTGCCAGCAGCACCCGGGACCCAGACACCGGGGAGCTGTTTTTT.

There are a few counts of this clonotype. This chain uses TRBV5-1 with TRBJ2-7; TRBD1 aligns across 10 bases. Germline CDR1 reads SGHRS; CDR2 reads YFSETQ. J lost 3 bases, V lost 4 bases, and 13 bases had no gene match. This CDR3 region has 17 residues. The CDR3 reads CASSAWDRGKVVYEQYF. The CDR3, as DNA: TGCGCCAGCAGCGCCTGGGACAGGGGTAAAGTTGTCTACGAGCAGTACTTC.

This clonotype was counted only a few times. This rearrangement joins TRBV7-9 to TRBJ1-2; D is unresolved. Per the germline V gene, CDR1 is SEHNR and CDR2 is FQNEAQ (reference sequence). The CDR3 runs 12 residues. V was pared by 4 bases and J by 5 bases, with 8 bases between. CDR3 bases: TGTGCCAGCAGCTCGGCACTATATGGCTACACCTTC. Translation: CASSSALYGYTF.

This clonotype has just a few counts. The chain recombines TRBV5-5 with TRBJ2-7; D is undetermined. The CDR3 sequence is 14 residues long. V lost 2 bases to trimming and J lost 5 bases, with 14 bases between them. Germline V gene data show CDR1 as SGHKS and CDR2 as YYEKEE (reference sequence). Here the CDR3 DNA reads TGTGCCAGCAGCTTAGGACCTTTGGATGACGAGCAGTACTTC. Translated: CASSLGPLDDEQYF.

The rearrangement links TRBV7-2 to TRBJ2-4, with D perhaps matching TRBD2 (6 bases). CDR3 size: 17 residues. V dropped 1 base and J dropped 2 bases, with 15 bases sitting between them. Looked up from germline, CDR1 is SGHTA and CDR2 is FQGNSA. The CDR3 here is CASSLGAGWATKNIQYF. DNA of the CDR3: TGTGCCAGCAGCTTAGGGGCGGGGTGGGCTACCAAAAACATTCAGTACTTC.

This clonotype appeared many times. V usage is TRBV20-1 and J usage is TRBJ1-2; 9 bases line up with TRBD1. Germline CDR1 is DFQATT and CDR2 is SNEGSKA (reference sequence). This CDR3 contains 12 residues. J was trimmed by 8 bases and V by 6 bases; bases with no gene match: 7. The DNA of the CDR3 is TGCAGTGCCCAGACAGGGGGAGGAGGCTACACCTTC. This translates into CSAQTGGGGYTF.

The V and J genes are TRBV12-3 or TRBV12-4 and TRBJ2-5; 7 bases align to TRBD2. This CDR3 spans 15 amino acids. V shed 5 bases, J shed 1 base, and the junction held 7 bases outside the gene matches. CDR3 bases: TGTGCCAGCAGTCCCCCCCGGGGGGTCCAAGAGACCCAGTACTTC. It codes for CASSPPRGVQETQYF.

This clonotype was seen a handful of times. J is TRBJ1-2 and V is TRBV19; tentatively, D is TRBD1 (5 bases). V was trimmed by 6 bases and J by 4 bases, leaving 18 bases between them. Germline loops: CDR1 LNHDA, CDR2 SQIVND (reference sequence). This CDR3 is 15 amino acids long. The CDR3 here is CASSQGPGPIYGYTF. CDR3 bases: TGTGCCAGTAGCCAGGGTCCGGGACCGATCTATGGCTACACCTTC.

This clonotype was observed a few times. The chain links TRBV6-2 or TRBV6-3 to TRBJ2-2; D remains unclear. In germline, CDR1 is MNHEY, CDR2 SVGEGT. The ends were cut back, 6 bases at V and 4 bases at J, with 15 bases in the middle. CDR3 length: 15 residues. This chain's CDR3 is CASRTGQIFTGELFF. Written as DNA, the CDR3 is TGTGCCAGCAGAACGGGCCAGATATTCACCGGGGAGCTGTTTTTT.

This clonotype occurred a few times. V gene TRBV12-3 or TRBV12-4 combines with J gene TRBJ2-5; 8 bases fit TRBD1. There are 13 residues in the CDR3. V lost 6 bases to trimming and J lost 6 bases; unmatched junction nucleotides: 6. In DNA, the CDR3 is TGTGCCAGCAGCCTGACAGGGGTACAGACCCAGTACTTC. Protein: CASSLTGVQTQYF.

This clonotype has just one count. This chain uses TRBV25-1 with TRBJ1-3; unclear D gene. The CDR3 consists of 14 residues. Germline CDR1 is MGHDK and CDR2 is SYGVNS. V lost 3 bases, J lost 0 bases, and 6 bases lay in between. This CDR3 is CASSEASSGNTIYF. In nucleotides, the CDR3 is TGTGCCAGCAGTGAGGCAAGCTCTGGAAACACCATATATTTT.

This chain uses TRBV7-2 with TRBJ2-7; the D is unclear. This CDR3 is 14 amino acids long. Looked up from germline, CDR1 is SGHTA and CDR2 is FQGNSA. V lost 5 bases to trimming and J lost 2 bases, with 13 bases between them. The CDR3: CASSLRAPPYEQYF. DNA for the CDR3: TGTGCCAGCAGCCTAAGGGCTCCCCCCTACGAGCAGTACTTC.

This clonotype showed up just a few times. The chain uses TRBV4-2 and TRBJ2-1; D is possibly TRBD2 (6 bases). The CDR3 has 16 amino acids. V dropped 0 bases and J dropped 8 bases, with 17 bases sitting between them. Germline V CDR1 and CDR2: LGHNA, YNFKEQ. The CDR3 DNA sequence: TGTGCCAGCAGCCAAGACGGCGCGGGAAAGAAGGATGAGCAGTTCTTC. The encoded protein is CASSQDGAGKKDEQFF.

The chain employs TRBV15 and TRBJ2-3, with D possibly being TRBD1 (5 bases). Germline V gives CDR1 LNHNV, CDR2 YYDKDF (reference sequence). This CDR3 contains 16 residues. Trimming took 1 base from V and 3 from J, leaving 14 bases between them. This chain's CDR3 is CATSRGAGLKTDTQYF. CDR3 in DNA: TGTGCCACCAGCAGAGGAGCAGGGCTTAAGACAGATACGCAGTATTTT.

This chain links TRBV18 with TRBJ1-5, with TRBD1 as a possible D gene (5 bases). The CDR3 has 16 amino acids. Germline loops: CDR1 KGHSH, CDR2 LQKENI. The ends were cut back, 0 bases at V and 3 bases at J, with 12 bases in the middle. The CDR3 DNA follows: TGTGCCAGCTCACCACCGGGGCAGAGTCACAATCAGCCCCAGCATTTT. Its protein is CASSPPGQSHNQPQHF. Complete variable domain (other parts from reference TRBV18 and TRBJ1-5): NAGVMQNPRHLVRRRGQEARLRCSPMKGHSHVYWYRQLPEEGLKFMVYLQKENIIDESGMPKERFSAEFPKEGPSILRIQQVVRGDSAAYFCASSPPGQSHNQPQHFGDGTRLSIL.

This clonotype was found a few times. The rearrangement uses TRBV5-6 and TRBJ2-7, with 7 bases lining up with TRBD2. Germline assignment: CDR1 SGHDT and CDR2 YYEEEE. J was trimmed by 5 bases and V by 4 bases; bases with no gene match: 18. The CDR3 totals 17 residues. CDR3 sequence reads: CASSPLQAGTTPDEQYF. CDR3 bases: TGTGCCAGCAGCCCGCTACAAGCGGGAACAACGCCCGACGAGCAGTACTTC.

V usage is TRBV20-1 and J usage is TRBJ1-1; a weak D match, TRBD1 (5 bases). The CDR3 has 16 amino acids. CDR1 DFQATT and CDR2 SNEGSKA come from the germline V gene (reference sequence). Between the trimmed V and J ends, which lost 6 bases and 0 bases, there was a span of 20 bases. The CDR3 bases are TGCAGTGCCGAAACCCCGGAGGGACTGATGAACACTGAAGCTTTCTTT. Translated, it gives CSAETPEGLMNTEAFF.

This rearrangement joins TRBV12-3 or TRBV12-4 to TRBJ2-1, with 11 bases that match TRBD2. This CDR3 has 14 amino acids. The V and J ends lost 2 bases and 9 bases, in that order; junction bases with no gene match: 3. The CDR3 DNA reads TGTGCCAGCAGTTTAATAGCGGGAGGGAGTGAGCAGTTCTTC. Translation: CASSLIAGGSEQFF.

The chain uses TRBV4-3 and TRBJ1-1, with TRBD1 identical over 7 bases. The CDR3 has 13 residues. Per the germline V gene, CDR1 is LGHNA and CDR2 is YSLEER. The trim removed 2 bases at V and 11 bases at J, leaving 8 bases unmatched. The CDR3 DNA sequence: TGCGCCAGCAGCCAAACCCAAGGGGGCAGGGCTTTCTTT. This translates into CASSQTQGGRAFF.